The entry below gives a single TCR beta chain sequence along with its context. Its antigen is undetermined. Germline V gives CDR1 SGDLS, CDR2 YYNGEE. This CDR3 region has 14 residues. Trimming took 6 bases from V and 7 from J; bases not matched to a gene: 11. The sample comes from a study of T-cell memory formation after mild COVID-19. Study observations and caveats: Clones contracting day 15 to 85 were balanced CD4/CD8; later expanders leaned CD4+. Among contracting clones, CD4+ were mainly CM/EM and CD8+ enriched in EMRA.

The authors produced TCR alpha and TCR beta cDNA libraries with sample barcodes and UMIs by 5'RACE using constant-segment primers. MiXCR, run by TCRdb on the 5' RACE reads, gives a single entry per CDR3 protein. The sample holds roughly 610,000 distinct CDR3 sequences, 17% seen once. This receptor was identified in an adult woman who had mild COVID-19 (a few samples of this study predate the infection). Cell type and time point are not known. Material for sequencing was PBMCs or a T cell subset sorted from them (not recorded which). V and J are TRBV9 and TRBJ1-2; 8 bases fit TRBD1. The CDR3 protein is CASTPSQGASGYTF. The CDR3 DNA sequence: TGTGCCAGCACCCCGTCGCAGGGGGCTAGTGGCTACACCTTC.